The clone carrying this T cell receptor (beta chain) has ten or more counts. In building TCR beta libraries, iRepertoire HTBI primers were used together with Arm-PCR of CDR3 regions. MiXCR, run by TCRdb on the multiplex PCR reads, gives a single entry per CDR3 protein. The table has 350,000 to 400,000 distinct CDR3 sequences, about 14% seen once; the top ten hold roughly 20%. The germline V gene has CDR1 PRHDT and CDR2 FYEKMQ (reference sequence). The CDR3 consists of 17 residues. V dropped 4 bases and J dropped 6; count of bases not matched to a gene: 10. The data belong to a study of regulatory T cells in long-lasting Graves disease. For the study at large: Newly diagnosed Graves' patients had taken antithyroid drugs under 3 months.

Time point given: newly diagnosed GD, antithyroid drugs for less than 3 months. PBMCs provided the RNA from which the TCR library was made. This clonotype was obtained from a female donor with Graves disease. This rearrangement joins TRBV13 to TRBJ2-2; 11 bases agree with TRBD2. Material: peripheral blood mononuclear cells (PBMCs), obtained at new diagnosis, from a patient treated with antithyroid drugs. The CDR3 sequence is CASSSYLSGRASGELFF. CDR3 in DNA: TGTGCCAGCAGCTCGTACCTTAGCGGGAGGGCCTCCGGGGAGCTGTTTTTT.